This T cell receptor beta chain was identified during a study of Ad26.COV2.S vaccination and SARS-CoV-2 variants. Study-wide background: Vaccine-arm donor from the placebo-controlled COV1001 Ad26.COV2.S trial.

Treatment specified: some 19 received Ad26.COV2.S at low or high dose, single or two shots; roughly five received placebo; per-sample allocation not given. Sampling was done on day 63 after the first vaccine or placebo injection. Libraries were prepared by immunoSEQ multiplex PCR; TCRdb keeps only in-frame clonotypes and omits some of them. The profile shows about 250,000 clones, roughly 85% of them singletons. This CDR3 is built from 13 residues. The V end lost 6 bases, the J end lost 6 bases, and 11 bases lay between the germline ends. The chain recombines TRBV12-3 or TRBV12-4 with TRBJ2-2; D gene unclear. The TCR sequence derives from a person between 18 and 59 years old who received the Ad26.COV2.S COVID-19 vaccine or a placebo. This specimen was peripheral blood, taken in a trial of Ad26.COV2.S vaccine versus placebo. Written as DNA, the CDR3 is TGTGCCAGCAGACGAGATGCGGCCGGGGAGCTGTTTTTT. Amino acids: CASRRDAAGELFF.